This T cell receptor (beta chain) was sequenced for a study of CD8 T cells in Susac syndrome. RNA totalling roughly 0.45 to 1 ug underwent reverse transcription with random hexamers. A single record per CDR3 protein comes from TCRdb applying MiXCR to the immunoSEQ multiplex PCR reads. The sample lists under 250,000 distinct CDR3 sequences; approximately 94% were seen once. V lost 4 bases and J 1 base, leaving 10 bases between the germline ends. Per germline, CDR1 SGHDN and CDR2 FVKESK. This CDR3 has 14 residues. Sample: CD4+ T cells from PBMCs. This chain links TRBV14 with TRBJ1-1; D is ambiguous. This sequence originates from a human donor with Susac syndrome. CDR3 sequence (DNA): TGTGCCAGCAGCCCCCTCCTCCCGAACACTGAAGCTTTCTTT. Amino acids: CASSPLLPNTEAFF.